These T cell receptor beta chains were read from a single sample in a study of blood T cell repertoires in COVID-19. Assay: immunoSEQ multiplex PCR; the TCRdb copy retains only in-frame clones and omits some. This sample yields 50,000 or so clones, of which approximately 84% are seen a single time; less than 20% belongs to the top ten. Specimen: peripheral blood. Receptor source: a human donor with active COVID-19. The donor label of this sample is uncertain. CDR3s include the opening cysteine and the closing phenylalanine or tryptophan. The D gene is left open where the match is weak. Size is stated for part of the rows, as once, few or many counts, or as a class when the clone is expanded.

TGTGCTAGTGGTTCAGAGCCAGGGGGGAGGGCTTTCTTT	CASGSEPGGRAFF	TRBV12-5	TRBJ1-1	TRBD1	NA
TGTGCCAGTAGACCAGACAGACGACCTAACTATGGCTACACCTTC	CASRPDRRPNYGYTF	TRBV19	TRBJ1-2	NA	NA
TGTGCCAGCTCACCAGAGCAACGCGGGTTGAACTATGGCTACACCTTC	CASSPEQRGLNYGYTF	TRBV18	TRBJ1-2	NA	few
TGTGCCAGCAGCTTGGATATGTACCAAGAGACCCAGTACTTC	CASSLDMYQETQYF	TRBV5-6	TRBJ2-5	NA	NA
TGTGCCAGCAGCTTAGCTCCGGGAGGAGGTGAAAAACTGTTTTTT	CASSLAPGGGEKLFF	TRBV7-2	TRBJ1-4	NA	NA
TGTGCCAGCAGTCCCCTTAGGGGACAGGGGGATGAAAAACTGTTTTTT	CASSPLRGQGDEKLFF	TRBV28	TRBJ1-4	TRBD1	NA
TGTGCCAGCTCAACCGGACCGCCTTCGGGGTATGGCTACACCTTC	CASSTGPPSGYGYTF	TRBV18	TRBJ1-2	NA	NA
TGTGCCAGCAGCCGCGACAGGGCCCATGGAGAGACCCAGTACTTC	CASSRDRAHGETQYF	TRBV2	TRBJ2-5	TRBD1	NA
TGTGCCAGCAGCTTCTGGACTAGCGGTGGACAAGAGACCCAGTACTTC	CASSFWTSGGQETQYF	TRBV7-2	TRBJ2-5	TRBD2	NA
TGTGCCAGCAGTTGGGAGGGTAATTCACCCCTCCACTTT	CASSWEGNSPLHF	TRBV12-3/TRBV12-4	TRBJ1-6	NA	few
TGTGCCAGCAGAAATACCGCCGGGACTAGTCCGTTCTTC	CASRNTAGTSPFF	TRBV7-2	TRBJ2-1	TRBD2	NA
TGTGCCAGCAGCGTACTTGGGGGGGAGCGCACAGATACGCAGTATTTT	CASSVLGGERTDTQYF	TRBV9	TRBJ2-3	TRBD2	once
TGTGCCAGCAGCGTAGGAGGGACAGGGCAAGAGACCCAGTACTTC	CASSVGGTGQETQYF	TRBV9	TRBJ2-5	TRBD1	NA
TGCAGCGTTGAAAAGCGGGGGTTGGGTAATGAGCAGTTCTTC	CSVEKRGLGNEQFF	TRBV29-1	TRBJ2-1	TRBD2	NA
TGCGCCAGCAGGATAGGGACAGGGAACACTGAAGCTTTCTTT	CASRIGTGNTEAFF	TRBV5-1	TRBJ1-1	TRBD1	NA
TGTGCCAGCAGCCCTAGTAGGAGTGCGTTTGAAGCTTTCTTT	CASSPSRSAFEAFF	TRBV9	TRBJ1-1	NA	NA
TGCGGAGGACGCTCTGGAAACACCATATATTTT	CGGRSGNTIYF	TRBV20-1	TRBJ1-3	NA	NA
TGTGCCAGTAGTAATAGCGGGGGTTCGGTCAATGAGCAGTTCTTC	CASSNSGGSVNEQFF	TRBV19	TRBJ2-1	TRBD2	NA
TGTGCCAGCAGCCGGGACAGGGCCGAACTAAATGTAGATACGCAGTATTTT	CASSRDRAELNVDTQYF	TRBV7-6	TRBJ2-3	TRBD1	NA
TGTGCCAGCAGTAAGAAGCGGGGGGACGATACGCAGTATTTT	CASSKKRGDDTQYF	TRBV7-2	TRBJ2-3	TRBD2	NA
TGTGCCAGTCGGACTAGCGGGGGGATATCAGATACGCAGTATTTT	CASRTSGGISDTQYF	TRBV19	TRBJ2-3	TRBD2	once
TGCAGTGCTAGTGCAGGGGATCAGCCCCAGCATTTT	CSASAGDQPQHF	TRBV20-1	TRBJ1-5	NA	NA